This TCR beta chain was recorded in a study of control samples from healthy donors and cancer patients. Looked up from germline, CDR1 is LNHDA and CDR2 is SQIVND (reference sequence). The CDR3 contains 16 residues. The V gene lost 3 bases and the J gene lost 2 bases, with 14 bases spanning the gap. Generated by immunoSEQ multiplex PCR, the TCRdb table keeps only in-frame clones and is missing some. The data hold 120,000 or so clones, with about 91% observed a single time. Source material: blood. The gene calls are TRBV19 and TRBJ1-5; maybe TRBD1 (5 bases). This TCR came from a young man in good health. In nucleotides, the CDR3 is TGTGCCAGTAGTATTTTTTCCAGGGTGGGCAATCAGCCCCAGCATTTT. It specifies CASSIFSRVGNQPQHF.